These 29 T cell receptor beta chains were sequenced from one sample in a study of cytomegalovirus exposure and HLA in healthy donors. Primers included in the PCR were 60 Vbeta and 13 Jbeta primers. Data came from immunoSEQ multiplex PCR; TCRdb stores just in-frame clones and leaves some out. The profile shows 130,000 or so clones, 60% to 80% of them singletons. What was sequenced was PBMCs. These receptors were collected from a man aged 45-65 years in good health and CMV-seropositive.

The V gene is TRBV5-8, the J gene TRBJ1-1; TRBD1 is a possible D gene (6 bases). Germline loops: CDR1 SGHTS, CDR2 YDEGEE. This CDR3 has 17 amino acids. Trimming cost V 1 base and J 0 bases, with 16 bases left between them. DNA of the CDR3: TGTGCCAGCAGCTTGCCGGGACAAGGGTACATGAACACTGAAGCTTTCTTT. Encoded protein: CASSLPGQGYMNTEAFF.

This clone was picked up one time. The chain is built from TRBV28 and TRBJ1-5; 8 bases agree with TRBD1. CDR3 length: 13 residues. CDR1 and CDR2 from the germline V gene are MDHEN and SYDVKM. V trimming: 5 bases; J trimming: 9 bases; junction bases outside the gene matches: 6. DNA for the CDR3: TGTGCCAGCAGTCGACAGGGGTTTGGGCCCCAGCATTTT. This codes for CASSRQGFGPQHF.

This clone was found a few times. This chain links TRBV7-2 with TRBJ2-2; maybe TRBD2 (6 bases). The CDR3 sequence is 15 residues long. Trimming removed 3 bases from V and 4 bases from J, with 12 bases in between. Germline V gene lookup returns CDR1 SGHTA and CDR2 FQGNSA. CDR3 loop: CASSFAVGGTGELFF. CDR3 in DNA: TGTGCCAGCAGCTTTGCGGTCGGGGGCACCGGGGAGCTGTTTTTT.

The chain carries TRBV7-9 and TRBJ1-1; no definite D call. The germline V gene encodes CDR1 SEHNR and CDR2 FQNEAQ (reference sequence). The V and J ends lost 3 bases and 10 bases respectively, with 15 bases between them. CDR3 length equals 13 residues. The CDR3 sequence is CASSFREPNGAFF. The CDR3 DNA reads as TGTGCCAGCAGCTTCCGAGAACCCAATGGAGCTTTCTTT.

This chain connects TRBV5-8 to TRBJ1-5; TRBD1 aligns across 8 bases. CDR3 length equals 17 residues. Losses at the gene ends were 5 bases for V and 0 bases for J; bases not matched to a gene: 10. The germline CDR1 and CDR2 sequences are SGHTS and YDEGEE. This chain's CDR3 is CASRPGGTGYSNQPQHF. The CDR3, as DNA: TGTGCCAGCAGACCAGGGGGGACAGGTTATAGCAATCAGCCCCAGCATTTT. Looking up the rest from reference TRBV5-8 and TRBJ1-5 gives the full variable domain: EAGVTQSPTHLIKTRGQQATLRCSPISGHTSVYWYQQALGLGLQFLLWYDEGEERNRGNFPPRFSGRQFPNYSSELNVNALELEDSALYLCASRPGGTGYSNQPQHFGDGTRLSIL.

The chain couples TRBV29-1 to TRBJ2-7, with 8 bases identical to TRBD1. CDR3 length: 12 amino acids. Germline CDR1 and CDR2: SQVTM and ANQGSEA. The V and J ends lost 4 bases and 6 bases, in that order; junction bases with no gene match: 5. The CDR3 region is CSVVSGGGEQYF. CDR3 DNA sequence: TGCAGCGTTGTTTCAGGGGGCGGCGAGCAGTACTTC.

V usage is TRBV5-1 and J usage is TRBJ1-2; possible D gene TRBD1, 5 bases. The CDR3 is 15 residues long. V was cut by 0 bases and J by 8 bases, with 17 bases left in between. The germline gives CDR1 SGHRS, CDR2 YFSETQ. This chain's CDR3 is CASSLGLQAPRGYTF. CDR3 nucleotide sequence: TGCGCCAGCAGCTTGGGTCTACAGGCCCCTAGGGGCTACACCTTC.

The V and J genes are TRBV29-1 and TRBJ1-1; D might be TRBD1 (6 bases). V lost 6 bases, J lost 2 bases, and 13 bases lay in between. The germline gives CDR1 SQVTM, CDR2 ANQGSEA. CDR3 length: 13 amino acids. The DNA for the CDR3 is TGCAGCGTAGGCCGGGACATCAACACTGAAGCTTTCTTT. Its translation: CSVGRDINTEAFF.

This chain joins TRBV19 and TRBJ2-1, with D unclear. The V gene's germline CDR1 is LNHDA and CDR2 SQIVND (reference sequence). The V gene lost 3 bases and the J gene lost 7 bases, with 10 bases spanning the gap. This CDR3 has 13 amino acids. The CDR3 DNA sequence: TGTGCCAGTAGTATGGGCCTACAAAATGAGCAGTTCTTC. Amino acid sequence: CASSMGLQNEQFF. The full variable domain, completed using reference TRBV19 and TRBJ2-1, is DGGITQSPKYLFRKEGQNVTLSCEQNLNHDAMYWYRQDPGQGLRLIYYSQIVNDFQKGDIAEGYSVSREKKESFPLTVTSAQKNPTAFYLCASSMGLQNEQFFGPGTRLTVL.

This clone was seen a few times. This rearrangement joins TRBV19 to TRBJ1-2; 10 bases fit TRBD1. The length of the CDR3 is 16 residues. Germline V lookup: CDR1 LNHDA, CDR2 SQIVND (reference sequence). The junction had 8 bases not matched to a gene; V was cut back by 4 bases and J by 3 bases. This CDR3 reads CASSTGGQGTYYGYTF. The CDR3 DNA reads as TGTGCCAGTAGTACTGGGGGACAGGGGACCTACTATGGCTACACCTTC. Variable domain in full (rest from reference TRBV19 and TRBJ1-2): DGGITQSPKYLFRKEGQNVTLSCEQNLNHDAMYWYRQDPGQGLRLIYYSQIVNDFQKGDIAEGYSVSREKKESFPLTVTSAQKNPTAFYLCASSTGGQGTYYGYTFGSGTRLTVV.

The chain recombines TRBV7-9 with TRBJ1-4; 12 bases line up with TRBD1. The CDR3 is 16 amino acids. Germline V CDR1 and CDR2: SEHNR, FQNEAQ (reference sequence). Losses at the gene ends were 2 bases for V and 10 bases for J; bases not matched to a gene: 8. DNA for the CDR3: TGTGCCAGCAGCTTATCTACGGGGACAGGGGGCGGAAAACTGTTTTTT. Protein product: CASSLSTGTGGGKLFF.

This clone was found a few times. The rearrangement joins TRBV6-5 to TRBJ1-5; 8 bases agree with TRBD1. Losses at the gene ends were 2 bases for V and 6 bases for J; bases not matched to a gene: 3. CDR1 and CDR2 from the germline V gene are MNHEY and SVGAGI. This CDR3 has 14 amino acids. This CDR3 is CASSYGRGRQPQHF. CDR3 coding DNA: TGTGCCAGCAGTTACGGCAGGGGGCGTCAGCCCCAGCATTTT.

The chain carries TRBV10-3 and TRBJ2-7; D might be TRBD1 (6 bases). CDR1 and CDR2 (germline): ENHRY, SYGVKD. The CDR3 sequence is 16 residues long. The V gene lost 3 bases and the J gene lost 3 bases, with 18 bases spanning the gap. CDR3 DNA sequence: TGTGCCATCAGTGACCCTACAGGGCCTGGGGGCTACGAGCAGTACTTC. It codes for CAISDPTGPGGYEQYF.

The chain couples TRBV7-9 to TRBJ1-1, with D perhaps matching TRBD1 (5 bases). Germline V gene lookup returns CDR1 SEHNR and CDR2 FQNEAQ (reference sequence). Trimming took off 2 bases at V and 5 bases at J, with 12 bases between the two ends. The CDR3 length is 14 residues. The CDR3 spells CASSLQGVRTEAFF. The CDR3 DNA is TGTGCCAGCAGCTTACAGGGCGTGCGAACTGAAGCTTTCTTT.

The chain combines TRBV4-3 with TRBJ2-1; 11 bases line up with TRBD2. The trim removed 4 bases at V and 4 bases at J, leaving 3 bases unmatched. This CDR3 region has 15 residues. Germline V gene sequence: CDR1 LGHNA, CDR2 YSLEER. For the CDR3, the DNA is TGCGCCAGCAGCCCCGGACTAGCGGGTTACAATGAGCAGTTCTTC. Translated: CASSPGLAGYNEQFF.

The chain couples TRBV7-3 to TRBJ2-2; 8 bases align to TRBD1. Trimming cost V 2 bases and J 7 bases; bases outside gene matches: 6. CDR3 size: 15 residues. Looked up from germline, CDR1 is SGHTA and CDR2 is FQGTGA. As DNA, the CDR3 is TGTGCCAGCAGCTTATCCCCAGGGGGCGGCGGGGAGCTGTTTTTT. It translates to CASSLSPGGGGELFF.

This clone came up once. The chain couples TRBV7-2 to TRBJ1-2; no reliable D call. V was clipped by 5 bases and J by 8 bases, with 12 bases between them. This CDR3 has 12 residues. The germline gives CDR1 SGHTA, CDR2 FQGNSA. CDR3 DNA sequence: TGTGCCAGCAGCCTAACCCAAGAAGGCTACACCTTC. It encodes CASSLTQEGYTF.

The rearrangement uses TRBV14 and TRBJ2-5, with no clear D. CDR1 and CDR2 (germline): SGHDN, FVKESK. This CDR3 is built from 15 residues. V was trimmed by 2 bases and J by 0 bases, leaving 10 bases between them. The CDR3, as DNA: TGTGCCAGCAGCCAACATTCCGAGTACCAAGAGACCCAGTACTTC. This encodes CASSQHSEYQETQYF.

The gene calls are TRBV5-4 and TRBJ2-5, with 11 bases fitting TRBD2. V shed 9 bases and J 4 bases; nucleotides not matched to a gene: 11. Germline V CDR1 and CDR2: SGHNT, YYREEE (reference sequence). The CDR3 is 15 residues long. The chain's CDR3 is CATRTSGSGRETQYF. For the CDR3, the DNA is TGTGCCACGCGAACTAGCGGGAGTGGTCGAGAGACCCAGTACTTC. Variable domain in full (rest from reference TRBV5-4 and TRBJ2-5): ETGVTQSPTHLIKTRGQQVTLRCSSQSGHNTVSWYQQALGQGPQFIFQYYREEENGRGNFPPRFSGLQFPNYSSELNVNALELDDSALYLCATRTSGSGRETQYFGPGTRLLVL.

The chain links TRBV7-2 to TRBJ2-3; 11 bases align to TRBD2. The V segment lost 5 bases and the J segment 3 bases; nucleotides outside the gene matches: 4. Germline lookup yields CDR1 SGHTA and CDR2 FQGNSA. CDR3 size: 15 residues. The CDR3 DNA follows: TGTGCCAGCAGCCGACTAGCGGGAAGGACAGATACGCAGTATTTT. Protein sequence: CASSRLAGRTDTQYF.

This chain uses TRBV5-6 with TRBJ1-2; a weak D match, TRBD1 (5 bases). Germline loops: CDR1 SGHDT, CDR2 YYEEEE. Deletions cut 0 bases from V and 6 bases from J, with 6 bases between. This CDR3 is built from 12 residues. The CDR3 spells CASSLAGDGYTF. The DNA of the CDR3 is TGTGCCAGCAGCTTGGCGGGGGATGGCTACACCTTC.

This clone was observed a handful of times. This rearrangement joins TRBV18 to TRBJ1-5; TRBD1 is a possible D gene (5 bases). Trimming took 6 bases from V and 0 from J, leaving 18 bases between them. This CDR3 has 17 amino acids. The germline V gene encodes CDR1 KGHSH and CDR2 LQKENI. In nucleotides, the CDR3 is TGTGCCAGCTCTGCTTTGGGGCAGACAAATAGCAATCAGCCCCAGCATTTT. Protein: CASSALGQTNSNQPQHF.

This chain joins TRBV5-8 and TRBJ1-3; D is perhaps TRBD1 (5 bases). The CDR3 runs 15 residues. Looked up from germline, CDR1 is SGHTS and CDR2 is YDEGEE. The V end was cut by 2 bases, the J end by 4 bases, with 13 bases between. The CDR3 loop is CASSLKGDRGNTIYF. CDR3 coding DNA: TGTGCCAGCAGCTTAAAAGGGGATCGAGGAAACACCATATATTTT.

This rearrangement joins TRBV5-4 to TRBJ2-3, with D unclear. The CDR3 loop spans 13 amino acids. Germline CDR1 and CDR2: SGHNT and YYREEE (reference sequence). The ends were cut back, 0 bases at V and 2 bases at J, with 4 bases in the middle. The CDR3 reads CASSLDFTDTQYF. In DNA form, the CDR3 reads TGTGCCAGCAGCTTGGACTTCACAGATACGCAGTATTTT.

This sequence joins TRBV15 and TRBJ2-3; D uncertain. The V gene's germline CDR1 is LNHNV and CDR2 YYDKDF (reference sequence). Deletions cut 5 bases from V and 6 bases from J, with 9 bases between. CDR3 length equals 12 residues. The DNA for the CDR3 is TGTGCCACCAGCTCAGGAATGGATACGCAGTATTTT. Its translation is CATSSGMDTQYF. Combining the CDR3 with reference TRBV15 and TRBJ2-3 gives the whole variable domain DAMVIQNPRYQVTQFGKPVTLSCSQTLNHNVMYWYQQKSSQAPKLLFHYYDKDFNNEADTPDNFQSRRPNTSFCFLDIRSPGLGDTAMYLCATSSGMDTQYFGPGTRLTVL.

This clone occurred a few times. The chain's CDR3 is CASSAPELAGGWEQFF. The CDR3 DNA reads as TGCGCCAGCAGTGCACCGGAACTAGCGGGGGGTTGGGAGCAGTTCTTC. This chain connects TRBV10-2 to TRBJ2-1; 12 bases are shared with TRBD2. J was trimmed by 10 bases and V by 4 bases; bases with no gene match: 11. Germline CDR1 is WSHSY and CDR2 is SAAADI. The CDR3 sequence is 16 residues long.

The CDR3 region has the DNA TGTGCCAGCAGCTCTACGACAGGGGCAAACTATGGCTACACCTTC. It specifies CASSSTTGANYGYTF. This rearrangement joins TRBV11-2 to TRBJ1-2; 8 nucleotides line up with TRBD1. V shed 4 bases and J 2 bases; nucleotides not matched to a gene: 6. Germline V gene lookup returns CDR1 SGHAT and CDR2 FQNNGV. The CDR3 is made up of 15 amino acids. Looking up the rest from reference TRBV11-2 and TRBJ1-2 gives the full variable domain: EAGVAQSPRYKIIEKRQSVAFWCNPISGHATLYWYQQILGQGPKLLIQFQNNGVVDDSQLPKDRFSAERLKGVDSTLKIQPAKLEDSAVYLCASSSTTGANYGYTFGSGTRLTVV.

In the case of this clone: One end of the junction is discordant with germline, which a read error may explain. This sequence joins TRBV7-2 and TRBJ2-7, with 7 bases matching TRBD2. Germline V lookup: CDR1 SGHTA, CDR2 FQGNSA. CDR3 length: 12 amino acids. The CDR3 nucleotides are TGTGCCAGCAGCTTAGATGGGCGGGAGCGGTACTTC. Translating it yields CASSLDGRERYF. The full variable domain, with the rest looked up from reference TRBV7-2 and TRBJ2-7, is GAGVSQSPSNKVTEKGKDVELRCDPISGHTALYWYRQSLGQGLEFLIYFQGNSAPDKSGLPSDRFSAERTGGSVSTLTIQRTQQEDSAVYLCASSLDGRERYFGPGTRLTVT.

CDR3 residues: CASSQVFPREYTGELFF. CDR3 in DNA: TGCGCCAGCAGCCAAGTCTTTCCCCGGGAGTACACCGGGGAGCTGTTTTTT. The rearrangement uses TRBV4-1 and TRBJ2-2, with D possibly TRBD2 on 6 matching bases. The CDR3 is made up of 17 amino acids. From germline, CDR1 is MGHRA and CDR2 YSYEKL. The germline V and J ends were trimmed by 1 base and 3 bases, with 15 bases remaining between them.